These T cell receptor beta chains were read from a single sample in a study of blood T cell repertoires in COVID-19. The repertoire was sequenced with immunoSEQ multiplex PCR; TCRdb's copy has only in-frame clones and lacks some. The sample includes roughly 250,000 clones, 85% to 90% seen only once; the top ten take over 2%. Sample: PBMCs or T cells enriched from blood (not recorded which). Source of these receptors: a woman younger than 35 who had recovered from COVID-19. CDR3s include the opening cysteine and the closing phenylalanine or tryptophan. D genes are given only for firm matches. Clone size is shown for a subset of rows, as once, few, many or a class of expanded clone.

TRBJ1-1 | - | TRBV19 | - | CASSHFREGNNTEAFF | TGTGCCAGTAGCCATTTCAGGGAAGGGAATAACACTGAAGCTTTCTTT
TRBJ1-2 | - | TRBV2 | few | CASSQSEVQGYTF | TGTGCCAGCAGTCAATCAGAGGTGCAGGGCTACACCTTC
TRBJ1-6 | - | TRBV28 | - | CASSRAGASSYNSPLHF | TGTGCCAGCAGTCGGGCGGGAGCCAGCTCCTATAATTCACCCCTCCACTTT
TRBJ1-1 | - | TRBV19 | - | CASRPTGNTEAFF | TGTGCCAGTAGACCTACAGGGAACACTGAAGCTTTCTTT
TRBJ2-5 | - | TRBV5-5 | - | CASSLLPFQETQYF | TGTGCCAGCAGCTTGCTACCGTTCCAAGAGACCCAGTACTTC
TRBJ1-6 | TRBD1 | TRBV11-2 | once | CASTSTGGYNSPLHF | TGTGCCAGCACCTCGACAGGGGGGTATAATTCACCCCTCCACTTT
TRBJ2-2 | TRBD2 | TRBV9 | - | CASSFTGGSTGELFF | TGTGCCAGCAGCTTTACGGGGGGGTCCACCGGGGAGCTGTTTTTT
TRBJ1-5 | - | TRBV28 | - | CASSLLGRGQPQHF | TGTGCCAGCAGTTTATTGGGGCGCGGTCAGCCCCAGCATTTT
TRBJ2-1 | TRBD2 | TRBV5-1 | once | CASSLGLARDEQFF | TGCGCCAGCAGCTTAGGACTAGCTCGCGATGAGCAGTTCTTC
TRBJ2-7 | - | TRBV12-3/TRBV12-4 | - | CASRTLGVTQQYF | TGTGCCAGCCGGACCTTAGGGGTCACCCAGCAGTACTTC
TRBJ2-7 | - | TRBV28 | - | CASSLNQGRLWDEQYF | TGTGCCAGCAGTTTAAATCAGGGGAGATTATGGGACGAGCAGTACTTC
TRBJ2-2 | - | TRBV5-1 | - | CASSPGVYTGELFF | TGCGCCAGCAGCCCAGGGGTCTACACCGGGGAGCTGTTTTTT
TRBJ2-7 | TRBD1 | TRBV10-2 | - | CASNFKGAGGEGGEQYF | TGCGCCAGCAACTTCAAAGGTGCAGGGGGCGAAGGGGGTGAGCAGTACTTC
TRBJ1-2 | - | TRBV19 | - | CASSISGDYGYTF | TGTGCCAGTAGTATCAGCGGGGACTATGGCTACACCTTC
TRBJ2-4 | TRBD2 | TRBV3-1/TRBV3-2 | - | CASSQGLAGVKNIQYF | TGTGCCAGCAGCCAAGGACTAGCGGGGGTAAAAAACATTCAGTACTTC
TRBJ2-1 | TRBD2 | TRBV14 | - | CASSQAFLAGWQFF | TGTGCCAGCAGCCAAGCGTTCCTAGCGGGATGGCAGTTCTTC
TRBJ2-1 | - | TRBV9 | - | CASSQSGVGLNEQFF | TGTGCCAGCAGCCAATCGGGGGTGGGTTTGAATGAGCAGTTCTTC
TRBJ1-5 | TRBD1 | TRBV24-1 | - | CATSVTGGTTQHF | TGTGCCACCAGTGTCACAGGGGGCACGACCCAGCATTTT
TRBJ2-7 | - | TRBV10-2 | - | CASRTDGYEQYF | TGCGCCAGCAGGACAGACGGCTACGAGCAGTACTTC
TRBJ2-2 | TRBD1 | TRBV6-5 | - | CASSRTGGELFF | TGTGCCAGCAGCCGGACAGGCGGGGAGCTGTTTTTT
TRBJ1-2 | - | TRBV7-9 | - | CASSLEAEGGNYTF | TGTGCCAGCAGCTTAGAGGCCGAGGGAGGGAATTACACCTTC
TRBJ2-2 | - | TRBV11-3 | - | CASSLGARANTGELFF | TGTGCCAGCAGCTTAGGGGCCAGGGCGAACACCGGGGAGCTGTTTTTT
TRBJ1-2 | - | TRBV3-1/TRBV3-2 | - | CASSLRIRDFAF | TGTGCCAGCAGCCTGAGAATCCGGGACTTCGCCTTC